This TCR beta chain was sequenced during a study of glioma-infiltrating T cells after dendritic cell vaccination. Stated time point: after dendritic cell vaccination, including at tumor progression/relapse. All glioblastoma patients lacked an isocitrate dehydrogenase mutation. Measured with immunoSEQ multiplex PCR; TCRdb has only the in-frame clones, and not every one. The table lists over 75,000 clones, roughly 77% of them singletons. Germline V gene data show CDR1 as SGHVS and CDR2 as FQNEAQ. The CDR3 covers 15 residues. Trimming left V 2 bases short and J 0 bases short, with 11 bases between. This material consisted of blood, taken after dendritic cell vaccination. V and J are TRBV7-8 and TRBJ2-7; D ambiguous. The receptor comes from a human donor with glioblastoma. The CDR3 loop reads CASSLHLHSSYEQYV. CDR3 DNA: TGTGCCAGCAGCTTACATTTACATAGCTCCTACGAGCAGTACGTC.